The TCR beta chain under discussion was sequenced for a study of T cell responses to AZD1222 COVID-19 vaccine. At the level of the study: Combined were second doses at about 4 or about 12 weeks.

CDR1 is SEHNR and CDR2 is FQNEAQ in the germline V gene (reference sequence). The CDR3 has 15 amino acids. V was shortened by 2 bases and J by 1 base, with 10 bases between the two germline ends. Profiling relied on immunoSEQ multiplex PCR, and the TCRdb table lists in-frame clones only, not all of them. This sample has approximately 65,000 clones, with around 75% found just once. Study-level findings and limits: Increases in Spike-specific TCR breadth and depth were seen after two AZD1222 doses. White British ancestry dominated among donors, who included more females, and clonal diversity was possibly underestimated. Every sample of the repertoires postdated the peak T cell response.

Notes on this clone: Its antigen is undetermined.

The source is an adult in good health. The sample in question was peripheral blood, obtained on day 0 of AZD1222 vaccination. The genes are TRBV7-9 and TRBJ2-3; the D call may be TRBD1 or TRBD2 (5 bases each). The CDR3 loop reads CASSLLGTGTDTQYF. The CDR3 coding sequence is TGTGCCAGCAGCTTACTGGGGACGGGCACAGATACGCAGTATTTT.